One and the same sample provided the 18 T cell receptor beta chains below, sequenced in a study of blood T cells in healthy people across ages. The authors ran a second PCR of roughly 6 to 12 cycles using a sample-barcoded 5' primer and a J-beta primer mix. TCRdb ran MiXCR on the 5' RACE reads and lists one entry per CDR3 protein. The table has some 1.5 million distinct CDR3 sequences, roughly 27% seen once; the top ten hold 7% to 9%. The sequencing input was blood. The receptors come from a woman in her twenties or thirties in good health.

This rearrangement joins TRBV7-9 to TRBJ2-3; tentatively, D is TRBD2 (5 bases). V lost 4 bases, J lost 4 bases, and 24 bases lay in between. The germline V gene encodes CDR1 SEHNR and CDR2 FQNEAQ (reference sequence). The CDR3 runs 18 residues. In DNA form, the CDR3 reads TGTGCCAGCAGCTATTGGATACGACTAACAACCGATCCAGATACGCAGTATTTT. Translation gives CASSYWIRLTTDPDTQYF.

This rearrangement joins TRBV30 to TRBJ1-1; 7 bases agree with TRBD1. The trim removed 4 bases at V and 0 bases at J, leaving 5 bases unmatched. The germline CDR1 and CDR2 sequences are GTSNPN and SVGIG (reference sequence). The CDR3 has 14 residues. Written as DNA, the CDR3 is TGTGCCTGGACTTCCGGGACAGTGAACACTGAAGCTTTCTTT. It is translated as CAWTSGTVNTEAFF.

The chain employs TRBV6-5 and TRBJ1-1; TRBD1 is a possible D gene (6 bases). CDR3 length: 17 residues. The germline CDR1 and CDR2 sequences are MNHEY and SVGAGI. The ends were cut back, 2 bases at V and 5 bases at J, with 21 bases in the middle. For the CDR3, the DNA is TGTGCCAGCAGTTACCGGGAGGGCGGGGCCAGGGGAACTGAAGCTTTCTTT. Amino acids: CASSYREGGARGTEAFF.

This clonotype was found many times. This chain joins TRBV14 and TRBJ2-4; the D gene is possibly TRBD2 (5 bases). Germline-derived CDR1 and CDR2 are SGHDN and FVKESK. The CDR3 has 14 amino acids. V lost 1 base, J lost 6 bases, and 10 bases lay in between. The CDR3 sequence: CASSQGGLRNIQYF. The CDR3 DNA reads as TGTGCCAGCAGCCAAGGAGGACTTAGAAACATTCAGTACTTC.

The V and J genes are TRBV5-1 and TRBJ1-4; the D is unclear. Germline V gene sequence: CDR1 SGHRS, CDR2 YFSETQ. The CDR3 spans 14 residues. Trimming removed 2 bases at V and 5 bases at J, with 10 bases between. As DNA, the CDR3 is TGCGCCAGCAGCTTAGCCGTACTAAATGAAAAACTGTTTTTT. It encodes CASSLAVLNEKLFF.

The chain carries TRBV7-2 and TRBJ1-2; 9 bases map to TRBD1. Germline trimming cut 3 bases from V and 7 bases from J; bases unmatched to any gene: 3. Germline CDR1 SGHTA, CDR2 FQGNSA. The CDR3 has 13 amino acids. CDR3 sequence (DNA): TGTGCCAGCAGCTTTACAGGGGGCTCTGGCTACACCTTC. Its translation: CASSFTGGSGYTF.

The rearrangement uses TRBV6-6 and TRBJ2-3; D perhaps matches TRBD2 (7 bases). The CDR3 totals 15 residues. Per the germline V gene, CDR1 is MNHNY and CDR2 is SVGAGI (reference sequence). V shed 6 bases and J shed 0 bases, with 13 bases lying between them. The CDR3 DNA sequence: TGTGCCAGCAGACTTGAGGGGGGGAGCACAGATACGCAGTATTTT. Its protein product is CASRLEGGSTDTQYF.

As to this clonotype: A much larger clonotype is one base distant, so this may be a read error. The missing conserved phenylalanine or tryptophan at the end of this CDR3 makes a read error likely. The chain links TRBV20-1 to TRBJ2-1; D is possibly TRBD2 (5 bases). V lost 2 bases, J lost 3 bases, and 17 bases lay in between. From germline, CDR1 is DFQATT and CDR2 SNEGSKA (reference sequence). The CDR3 totals 16 residues. CDR3 protein: CSARPFGAESYNEQFL. As DNA, the CDR3 is TGCAGTGCTAGACCCTTCGGAGCGGAGAGCTACAATGAGCAGTTCCTC.

The chain has TRBV21-1 and TRBJ2-1; no DNA check was done on the table's D call, TRBD2. TRBV21-1 represents a pseudogene. This CDR3 spans 18 amino acids. CDR3 bases: TGTGCCAGCAGCAACCCTTGGGTAGCGGGAGAACTAGGTAATGAGCAGTTCTTC. Protein: CASSNPWVAGELGNEQFF.

The chain has TRBV4-2 and TRBJ2-3, with D tentatively TRBD2 (6 bases). CDR1 and CDR2 (germline): LGHNA, YNFKEQ. V was clipped by 3 bases and J by 5 bases, with 18 bases between them. The CDR3 has 16 amino acids. CDR3: CASSQEVRGTQDTQYF. The CDR3 DNA sequence: TGTGCCAGCAGCCAGGAGGTCCGGGGGACCCAAGATACGCAGTATTTT.

The table lists this clonotype with many counts. CDR3 region: CASSSAGTGGWRPQHF. DNA for the CDR3: TGTGCCAGCAGCTCCGCCGGGACAGGGGGTTGGAGACCCCAGCATTTT. The chain combines TRBV7-2 with TRBJ1-5, with TRBD1 identical over 11 bases. V was pared by 4 bases and J by 10 bases, with 12 bases of the junction left unmatched. Germline V gene data show CDR1 as SGHTA and CDR2 as FQGNSA. CDR3 length equals 16 residues.

The chain has TRBV29-1 and TRBJ1-1; D is undetermined. Germline loops: CDR1 SQVTM, CDR2 ANQGSEA. The CDR3 contains 14 residues. Trimming stripped 4 bases from V and 3 bases from J, with 15 bases between. CDR3 region: CSVALLWGDTEAFF. Here the CDR3 DNA reads TGCAGCGTTGCCCTCTTATGGGGAGACACTGAAGCTTTCTTT.

The chain employs TRBV4-3 and TRBJ1-4; D may be TRBD1 (6 bases). Germline loops: CDR1 LGHNA, CDR2 YSLEER. V was pared by 4 bases and J by 4 bases, with 16 bases between. This CDR3 spans 16 amino acids. The CDR3 sequence is CASSRAWRTVNEKLFF. The CDR3 bases are TGCGCCAGCAGCCGCGCCTGGAGGACAGTTAATGAAAAACTGTTTTTT.

This clonotype showed up just a few times. This chain uses TRBV7-2 with TRBJ2-7; the D gene is possibly TRBD2 (5 bases). Germline V lookup: CDR1 SGHTA, CDR2 FQGNSA. This CDR3 has 15 amino acids. Deletions cut 4 bases from V and 3 bases from J, with 16 bases between. CDR3: CASSSDRNGLYEQYF. The CDR3 DNA follows: TGTGCCAGCAGCTCGGACCGTAATGGACTCTACGAGCAGTACTTC.

The chain employs TRBV7-2 and TRBJ2-1; D gene uncertain. The ends were cut back, 3 bases at V and 6 bases at J, with 12 bases in the middle. Germline V gene data show CDR1 as SGHTA and CDR2 as FQGNSA. There are 14 residues in the CDR3. This CDR3 reads CASSFGAAFNEQFF. The DNA of the CDR3 is TGTGCCAGCAGCTTCGGCGCCGCCTTCAATGAGCAGTTCTTC.

This clonotype was seen at least ten times. This chain links TRBV12-3 or TRBV12-4 with TRBJ2-1; unclear D gene. V was trimmed by 5 bases and J by 9 bases, leaving 11 bases between them. The CDR3 is 12 amino acids. CDR3 sequence reads: CASSPKGIEQFF. CDR3 DNA sequence: TGTGCCAGCAGTCCAAAGGGTATTGAGCAGTTCTTC.

The chain recombines TRBV20-1 with TRBJ2-3; tentatively, D is TRBD1 (5 bases). The germline V gene has CDR1 DFQATT and CDR2 SNEGSKA (reference sequence). This CDR3 region has 14 residues. V was clipped by 6 bases and J by 1 base, with 14 bases between them. The CDR3 reads CSAFRVIGTDTQYF. The DNA for the CDR3 is TGCAGTGCCTTCAGGGTTATCGGCACAGATACGCAGTATTTT.

CDR3 amino acids: CSARGMEGTNSPLHF. The CDR3 bases are TGCAGTGCCCGGGGGATGGAAGGAACCAATTCACCCCTCCACTTT. The gene calls are TRBV20-1 and TRBJ1-6; weak D call: TRBD1 (5 bases). The CDR3 is made up of 15 amino acids. Trimming took 6 bases from V and 7 from J, leaving 19 bases between them. The germline gives CDR1 DFQATT, CDR2 SNEGSKA (reference sequence).